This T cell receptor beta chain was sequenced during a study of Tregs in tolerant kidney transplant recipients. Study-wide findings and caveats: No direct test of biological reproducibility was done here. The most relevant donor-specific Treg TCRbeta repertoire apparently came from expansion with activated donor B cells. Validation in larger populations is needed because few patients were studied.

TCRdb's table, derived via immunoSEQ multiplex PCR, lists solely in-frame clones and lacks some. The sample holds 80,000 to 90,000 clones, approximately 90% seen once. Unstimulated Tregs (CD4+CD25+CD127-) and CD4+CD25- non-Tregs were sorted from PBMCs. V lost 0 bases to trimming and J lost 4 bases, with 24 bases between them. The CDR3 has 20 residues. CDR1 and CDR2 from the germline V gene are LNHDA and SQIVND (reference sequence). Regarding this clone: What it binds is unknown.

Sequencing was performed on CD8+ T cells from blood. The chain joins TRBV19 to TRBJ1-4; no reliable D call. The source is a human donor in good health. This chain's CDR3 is CASSIEEGSRWTFNNEKLFF. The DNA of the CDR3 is TGTGCCAGTAGTATAGAGGAGGGTAGCAGGTGGACGTTCAATAATGAAAAACTGTTTTTT.